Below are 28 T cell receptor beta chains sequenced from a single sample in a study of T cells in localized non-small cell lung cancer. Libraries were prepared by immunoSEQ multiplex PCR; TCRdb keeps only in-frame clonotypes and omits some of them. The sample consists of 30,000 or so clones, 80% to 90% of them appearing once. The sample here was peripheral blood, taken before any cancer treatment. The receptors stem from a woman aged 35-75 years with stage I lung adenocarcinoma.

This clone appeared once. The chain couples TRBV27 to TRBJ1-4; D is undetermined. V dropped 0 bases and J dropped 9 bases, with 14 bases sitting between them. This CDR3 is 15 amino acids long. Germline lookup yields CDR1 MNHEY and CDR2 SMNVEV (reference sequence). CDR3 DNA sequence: TGTGCCAGCAGTTTATCTGCGGGTTCCCGTAAAAAACTGTTTTTT. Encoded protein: CASSLSAGSRKKLFF.

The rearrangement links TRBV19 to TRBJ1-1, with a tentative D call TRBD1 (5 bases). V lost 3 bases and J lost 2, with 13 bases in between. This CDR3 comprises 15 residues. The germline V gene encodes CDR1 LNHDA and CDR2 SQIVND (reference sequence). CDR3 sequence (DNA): TGTGCCAGTAGTATGGGGCAGGGCCCCAACACTGAAGCTTTCTTT. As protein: CASSMGQGPNTEAFF.

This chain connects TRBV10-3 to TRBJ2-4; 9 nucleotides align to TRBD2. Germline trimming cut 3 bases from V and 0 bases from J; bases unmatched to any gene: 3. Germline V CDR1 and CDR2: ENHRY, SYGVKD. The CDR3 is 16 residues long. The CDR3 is CAISEGLALAKNIQYF. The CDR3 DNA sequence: TGTGCCATCAGTGAAGGACTAGCGCTAGCCAAAAACATTCAGTACTTC.

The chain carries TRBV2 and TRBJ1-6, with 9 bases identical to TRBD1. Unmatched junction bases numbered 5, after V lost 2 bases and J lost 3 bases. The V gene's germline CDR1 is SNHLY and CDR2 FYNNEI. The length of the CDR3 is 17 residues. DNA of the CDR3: TGTGCCAGCAGTGAACTGGGACAGGGTTTCTATAATTCACCCCTCCACTTT. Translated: CASSELGQGFYNSPLHF.

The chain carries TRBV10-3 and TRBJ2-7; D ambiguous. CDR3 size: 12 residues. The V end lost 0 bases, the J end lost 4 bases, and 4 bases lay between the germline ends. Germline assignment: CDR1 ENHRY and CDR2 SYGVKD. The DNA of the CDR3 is TGTGCCATCAGTGAGTCCGAATACGAGCAGTACTTC. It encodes CAISESEYEQYF.

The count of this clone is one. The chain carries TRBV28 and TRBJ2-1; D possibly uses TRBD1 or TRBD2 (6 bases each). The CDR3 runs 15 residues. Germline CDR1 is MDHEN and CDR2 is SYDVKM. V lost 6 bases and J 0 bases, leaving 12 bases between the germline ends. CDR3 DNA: TGTGCCAGCAGGACGGGGGCAAACTCCTACAATGAGCAGTTCTTC. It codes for CASRTGANSYNEQFF.

The CDR3 DNA reads TGTGCCAGCAGCCCTACGCTGGATAATGAAAAACTGTTTTTT. Protein: CASSPTLDNEKLFF. This rearrangement joins TRBV6-1 to TRBJ1-4, with D hard to call. The germline gives CDR1 MNHNS, CDR2 SASEGT. Trimming cost V 6 bases and J 4 bases, with 12 bases left between them. The CDR3 is made up of 14 amino acids.

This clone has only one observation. The CDR3 loop reads CASSVAPATGDTEAFF. The CDR3 DNA reads TGTGCCAGCAGCGTAGCCCCGGCCACAGGGGACACTGAAGCTTTCTTT. The V call is TRBV9, the J call TRBJ1-1; 7 bases are shared with TRBD1. Germline V gene lookup returns CDR1 SGDLS and CDR2 YYNGEE. The CDR3 is made up of 16 amino acids. The ends lost 0 bases at V and 3 bases at J; junction bases unmatched: 8. The variable domain in full, completed from reference TRBV9 and TRBJ1-1, reads DSGVTQTPKHLITATGQRVTLRCSPRSGDLSVYWYQQSLDQGLQFLIQYYNGEERAKGNILERFSAQQFPDLHSELNLSSLELGDSALYFCASSVAPATGDTEAFFGQGTRLTVV.

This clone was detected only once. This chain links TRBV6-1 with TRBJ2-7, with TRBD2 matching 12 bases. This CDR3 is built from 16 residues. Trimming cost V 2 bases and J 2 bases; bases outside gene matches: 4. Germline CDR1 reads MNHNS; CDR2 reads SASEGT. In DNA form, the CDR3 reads TGTGCCAGCAGTGAAACCCTAGCGGGAGGGCCCTACGAGCAGTACTTC. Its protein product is CASSETLAGGPYEQYF.

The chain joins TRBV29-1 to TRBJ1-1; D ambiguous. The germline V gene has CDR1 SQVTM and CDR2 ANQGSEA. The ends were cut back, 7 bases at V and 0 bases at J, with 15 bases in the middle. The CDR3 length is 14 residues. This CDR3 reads CSARTEPVNTEAFF. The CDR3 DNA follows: TGCAGCGCCCGGACTGAACCCGTGAACACTGAAGCTTTCTTT.

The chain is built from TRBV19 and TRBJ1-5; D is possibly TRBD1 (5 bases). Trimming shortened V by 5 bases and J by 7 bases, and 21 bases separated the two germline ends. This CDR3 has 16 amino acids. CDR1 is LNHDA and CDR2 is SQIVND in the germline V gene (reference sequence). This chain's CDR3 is CASSSAGRSTGQPQHF. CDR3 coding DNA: TGTGCCAGTAGTTCGGCAGGGAGGTCAACCGGCCAGCCCCAGCATTTT.

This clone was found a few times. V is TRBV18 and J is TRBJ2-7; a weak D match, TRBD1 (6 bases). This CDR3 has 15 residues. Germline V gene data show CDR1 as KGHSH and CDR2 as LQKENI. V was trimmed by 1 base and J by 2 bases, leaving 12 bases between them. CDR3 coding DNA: TGTGCCAGCTCACCACTTAGCAGGACAGCCTACGAGCAGTACTTC. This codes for CASSPLSRTAYEQYF.

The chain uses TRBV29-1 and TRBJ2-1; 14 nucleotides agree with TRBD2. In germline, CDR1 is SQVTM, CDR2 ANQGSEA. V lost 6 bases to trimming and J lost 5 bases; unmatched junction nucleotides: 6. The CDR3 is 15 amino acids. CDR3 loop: CSVWGLAGDHNEQFF. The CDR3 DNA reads TGCAGCGTCTGGGGACTAGCGGGGGACCACAATGAGCAGTTCTTC.

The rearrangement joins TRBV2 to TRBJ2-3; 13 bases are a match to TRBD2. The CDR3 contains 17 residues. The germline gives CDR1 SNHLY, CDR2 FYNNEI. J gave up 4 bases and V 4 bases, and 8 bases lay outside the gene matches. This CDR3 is CASSGWTSGGSADTQYF. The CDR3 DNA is TGTGCCAGCAGTGGATGGACTAGCGGGGGTTCGGCAGATACGCAGTATTTT.

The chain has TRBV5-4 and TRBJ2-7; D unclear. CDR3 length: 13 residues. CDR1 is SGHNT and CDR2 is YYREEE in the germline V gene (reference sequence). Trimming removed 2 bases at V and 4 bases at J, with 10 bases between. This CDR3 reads CASSLEKGYEQYF. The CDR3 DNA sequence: TGTGCCAGCAGCTTAGAAAAGGGTTACGAGCAGTACTTC.

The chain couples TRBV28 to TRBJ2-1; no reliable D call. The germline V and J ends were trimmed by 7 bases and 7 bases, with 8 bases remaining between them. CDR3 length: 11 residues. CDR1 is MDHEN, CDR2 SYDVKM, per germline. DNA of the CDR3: TGTGCCAGCACCTACATAAATGAGCAGTTCTTC. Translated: CASTYINEQFF.

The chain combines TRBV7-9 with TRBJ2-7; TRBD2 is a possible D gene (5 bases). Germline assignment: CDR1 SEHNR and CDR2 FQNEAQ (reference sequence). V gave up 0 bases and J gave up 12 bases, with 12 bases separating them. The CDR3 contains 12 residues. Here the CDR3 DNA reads TGTGCCAGCAGCTTAGCGCGGGCAAACTTGTACTTC. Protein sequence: CASSLARANLYF.

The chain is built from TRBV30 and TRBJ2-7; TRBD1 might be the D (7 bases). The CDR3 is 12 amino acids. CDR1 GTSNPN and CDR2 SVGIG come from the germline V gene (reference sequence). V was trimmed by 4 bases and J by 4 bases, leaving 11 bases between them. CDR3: CAWTGGTYEQYF. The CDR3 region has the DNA TGTGCCTGGACAGGGGGGACGTACGAGCAGTACTTC.

As DNA, the CDR3 is TGCGCCAGCAGCTTTACTAGCGGGAGCTCCTACAATGAGCAGTTCTTC. Translation: CASSFTSGSSYNEQFF. The chain carries TRBV5-1 and TRBJ2-1, with TRBD2 identical over 11 bases. Germline assignment: CDR1 SGHRS and CDR2 YFSETQ. The V segment lost 2 bases and the J segment 0 bases; nucleotides outside the gene matches: 1. This CDR3 is built from 16 residues.

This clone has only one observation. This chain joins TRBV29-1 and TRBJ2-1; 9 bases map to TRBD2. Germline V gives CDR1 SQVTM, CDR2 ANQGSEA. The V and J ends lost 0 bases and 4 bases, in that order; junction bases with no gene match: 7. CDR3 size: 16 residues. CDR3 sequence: CSVEDQLREGYNEQFF. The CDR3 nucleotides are TGCAGCGTTGAAGATCAGTTGCGGGAGGGTTACAATGAGCAGTTCTTC.

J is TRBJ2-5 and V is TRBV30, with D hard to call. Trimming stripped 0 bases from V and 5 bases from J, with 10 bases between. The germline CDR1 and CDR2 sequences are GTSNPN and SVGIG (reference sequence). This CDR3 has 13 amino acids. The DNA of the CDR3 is TGTGCCTGGAGTGTACGACGGCGGGAGACCCAGTACTTC. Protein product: CAWSVRRRETQYF. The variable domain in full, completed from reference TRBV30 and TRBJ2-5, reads SQTIHQWPATLVQPVGSPLSLECTVEGTSNPNLYWYRQAAGRGLQLLFYSVGIGQISSEVPQNLSASRPQDRQFILSSKKLLLSDSGFYLCAWSVRRRETQYFGPGTRLLVL.

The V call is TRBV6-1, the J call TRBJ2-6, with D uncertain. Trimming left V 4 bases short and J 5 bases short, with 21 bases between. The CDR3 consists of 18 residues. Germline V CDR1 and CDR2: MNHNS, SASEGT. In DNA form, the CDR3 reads TGTGCCAGCAGTGGACGGCGCTATGCACAAAGTCGGGCCAACGTCCTGACTTTC. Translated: CASSGRRYAQSRANVLTF.

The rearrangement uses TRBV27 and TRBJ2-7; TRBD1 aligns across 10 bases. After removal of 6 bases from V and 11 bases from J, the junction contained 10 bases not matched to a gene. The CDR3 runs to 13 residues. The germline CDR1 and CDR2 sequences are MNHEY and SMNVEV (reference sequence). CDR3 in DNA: TGTGCCAGCAGCCCCGGGACAGGGGCCGGGGAGTACTTC. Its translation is CASSPGTGAGEYF.

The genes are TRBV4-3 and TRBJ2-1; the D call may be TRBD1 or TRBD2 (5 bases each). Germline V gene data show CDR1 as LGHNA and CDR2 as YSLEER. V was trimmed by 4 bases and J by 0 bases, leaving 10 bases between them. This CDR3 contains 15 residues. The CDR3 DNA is TGCGCCAGCAGCCCTGGGACCCGCTCCTACAATGAGCAGTTCTTC. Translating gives CASSPGTRSYNEQFF.

The DNA for the CDR3 is TGTGCCAGCAGCTCCCAGGGGCTAACCTACGAGCAGTACTTC. Translation gives CASSSQGLTYEQYF. The chain links TRBV7-9 to TRBJ2-7, with D perhaps TRBD1 (6 bases). The ends were cut back, 4 bases at V and 2 bases at J, with 12 bases in the middle. Germline CDR1 and CDR2: SEHNR and FQNEAQ (reference sequence). The CDR3 is 14 amino acids.

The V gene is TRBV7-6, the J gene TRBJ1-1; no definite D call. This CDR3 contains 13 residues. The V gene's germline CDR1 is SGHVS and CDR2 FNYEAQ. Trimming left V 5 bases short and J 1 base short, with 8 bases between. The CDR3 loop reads CASSHYTNTEAFF. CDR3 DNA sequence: TGTGCCAGCAGCCATTACACGAACACTGAAGCTTTCTTT.

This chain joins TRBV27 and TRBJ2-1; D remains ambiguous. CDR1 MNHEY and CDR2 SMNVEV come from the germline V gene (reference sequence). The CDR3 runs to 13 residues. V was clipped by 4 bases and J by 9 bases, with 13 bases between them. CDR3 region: CASSSTSLGEQFF. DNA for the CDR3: TGTGCCAGCAGTTCCACCTCTCTGGGTGAGCAGTTCTTC.

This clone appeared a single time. The CDR3 is CASRGAVRYGYTF. In DNA, the CDR3 is TGTGCCAGCAGGGGGGCTGTGCGCTATGGCTACACCTTC. The V call is TRBV28, the J call TRBJ1-2, with D perhaps matching TRBD1 (6 bases). In germline, CDR1 is MDHEN, CDR2 SYDVKM. Trimming stripped 6 bases from V and 4 bases from J, with 12 bases between. The CDR3 is 13 residues long.